The 26 T cell receptor beta chains listed next were all sequenced from one sample in a study of blood T cell repertoires in COVID-19 (dated by TCRdb to the early 2020s). Library preparation employed the immunoSEQ multiplex PCR assay. Not all clones reach the TCRdb copy of this immuneACCESS table, which keeps in-frame sequences only. Checked studies attribute under half of the gap to unresolved V genes and leave the rest unexplained. The sample table contains some 190,000 clones; only one count was recorded for approximately 85% of them. Under 7.5% of the sample is held by the ten biggest clonotypes. Sequencing was done on a sample of peripheral blood. The receptors were sampled from a man older than 75 with COVID-19, enrolled during active disease.

The rearrangement links TRBV5-1 to TRBJ1-2; maybe TRBD1 (5 bases). Trimming cost V 4 bases and J 3 bases, with 10 bases left between them. The CDR3 length is 13 residues. The germline CDR1 and CDR2 sequences are SGHRS and YFSETQ. CDR3 residues: CASSPGGYYGYTF. The CDR3 region has the DNA TGCGCCAGCAGCCCCGGGGGATACTATGGCTACACCTTC. Variable domain in full (rest from reference TRBV5-1 and TRBJ1-2): KAGVTQTPRYLIKTRGQQVTLSCSPISGHRSVSWYQQTPGQGLQFLFEYFSETQRNKGNFPGRFSGRQFSNSRSEMNVSTLELGDSALYLCASSPGGYYGYTFGSGTRLTVV.

The CDR3 coding sequence is TGTGCCAGCACCCCGGTCATAGACACAGATACGCAGTATTTT. Translated, it gives CASTPVIDTDTQYF. V and J are TRBV7-2 and TRBJ2-3; D is unresolved. Germline CDR1 and CDR2: SGHTA and FQGNSA. V was cut by 7 bases and J by 2 bases, with 13 bases left in between. The CDR3 is 14 amino acids.

V is TRBV5-1 and J is TRBJ1-4; D might be TRBD1 (5 bases). The CDR3 sequence is 16 residues long. V gave up 2 bases and J gave up 0 bases, with 11 bases separating them. Per the germline V gene, CDR1 is SGHRS and CDR2 is YFSETQ. The CDR3: CASSFDGATTNEKLFF. The DNA for the CDR3 is TGCGCCAGCAGCTTTGATGGGGCCACAACTAATGAAAAACTGTTTTTT.

The chain recombines TRBV7-9 with TRBJ2-5; D gene ambiguous. The germline V gene encodes CDR1 SEHNR and CDR2 FQNEAQ (reference sequence). V was cut by 5 bases and J by 1 base, with 5 bases left in between. The CDR3 length is 12 residues. CDR3 in amino acids: CASSPSQETQYF. CDR3 DNA: TGTGCCAGCAGCCCCTCCCAAGAGACCCAGTACTTC. The full variable domain, its missing parts supplied by reference TRBV7-9 and TRBJ2-5, is DTGVSQNPRHKITKRGQNVTFRCDPISEHNRLYWYRQTLGQGPEFLTYFQNEAQLEKSRLLSDRFSAERPKGSFSTLEIQRTEQGDSAMYLCASSPSQETQYFGPGTRLLVL.

The V call is TRBV19, the J call TRBJ1-5; no reliable D call. V lost 5 bases and J lost 10, with 15 bases in between. The length of the CDR3 is 13 residues. Germline V gene lookup returns CDR1 LNHDA and CDR2 SQIVND (reference sequence). This CDR3 is CASSSGPGGPQHF. The CDR3 DNA is TGTGCCAGTAGTTCCGGGCCCGGAGGACCCCAGCATTTT. Complete variable domain (other parts from reference TRBV19 and TRBJ1-5): DGGITQSPKYLFRKEGQNVTLSCEQNLNHDAMYWYRQDPGQGLRLIYYSQIVNDFQKGDIAEGYSVSREKKESFPLTVTSAQKNPTAFYLCASSSGPGGPQHFGDGTRLSIL.

The CDR3 reads CASRGGNYEQYF. Here the CDR3 DNA reads TGTGCCAGTAGGGGGGGGAACTACGAGCAGTACTTC. The chain uses TRBV19 and TRBJ2-7, with 7 positions matching TRBD2. The CDR3 consists of 12 residues. Germline V CDR1 and CDR2: LNHDA, SQIVND (reference sequence). V was pared by 6 bases and J by 3 bases, with 2 bases of the junction left unmatched.

This clone was found a few times. The chain combines TRBV5-1 with TRBJ2-7; TRBD2 matches 12 bases. CDR3 size: 16 residues. CDR1 SGHRS and CDR2 YFSETQ come from the germline V gene. J was trimmed by 2 bases and V by 4 bases; bases with no gene match: 7. Written as DNA, the CDR3 is TGCGCCAGCAGCCAACTCCCTAGCGGGGGGGCCTACGAGCAGTACTTC. This codes for CASSQLPSGGAYEQYF.

Of note for this clone: The junction shows a germline mismatch at one end, possibly a read error. The V call is TRBV7-3, the J call TRBJ2-1, with TRBD2 as a possible D gene (6 bases). There are 13 residues in the CDR3. The germline V gene has CDR1 SGHTA and CDR2 FQGTGA. CDR3: CASSRDSNNEQFF. The CDR3 nucleotides are TGTGCCAGCAGCCGGGACTCCAACAATGAGCAGTTCTTC. Together with reference TRBV7-3 and TRBJ2-1, the CDR3 gives the full variable domain: GAGVSQTPSNKVTEKGKYVELRCDPISGHTALYWYRQSLGQGPEFLIYFQGTGAADDSGLPNDRFFAVRPEGSVSTLKIQRTERGDSAVYLCASSRDSNNEQFFGPGTRLTVL.

V and J are TRBV3-1 (or the pseudogene TRBV3-2) and TRBJ1-2; D gene ambiguous. Trimming left V 1 base short and J 6 bases short, with 12 bases between. The germline V gene has CDR1 LGHDT and CDR2 YNNKEL (reference sequence). The CDR3 runs 14 residues. CDR3 nucleotide sequence: TGTGCCAGCAGCCAAGGAGGGAGCGCGCATGGCTACACCTTC. Translating it yields CASSQGGSAHGYTF.

The chain has TRBV4-2 and TRBJ2-5; TRBD2 aligns across 11 bases. Trimming cost V 3 bases and J 4 bases; bases outside gene matches: 10. Germline CDR1 reads LGHNA; CDR2 reads YNFKEQ. CDR3 size: 17 residues. CDR3: CASSHYSGGAFRETQYF. Here the CDR3 DNA reads TGTGCCAGCAGCCATTATAGCGGGGGGGCGTTCAGAGAGACCCAGTACTTC.

This clone was counted once. The V gene is TRBV9, the J gene TRBJ1-2; D gene ambiguous. This CDR3 is built from 14 residues. Trimming left V 4 bases short and J 8 bases short, with 18 bases between. Looked up from germline, CDR1 is SGDLS and CDR2 is YYNGEE. CDR3 DNA: TGTGCCAGCAGCCCTCGTATTCAGTCGGGGGGCTACACCTTC. Residues: CASSPRIQSGGYTF.

The rearrangement joins TRBV19 to TRBJ1-1, with 7 nucleotides matching TRBD1. Germline trimming cut 8 bases from V and 1 base from J; bases unmatched to any gene: 7. The CDR3 spans 14 residues. CDR1 is LNHDA, CDR2 SQIVND, per germline (reference sequence). CDR3 nucleotides: TGTGCCAGTCTAGACAGGGCCCCGAACACTGAAGCTTTCTTT. This sequence encodes CASLDRAPNTEAFF. Variable domain in full (rest from reference TRBV19 and TRBJ1-1): DGGITQSPKYLFRKEGQNVTLSCEQNLNHDAMYWYRQDPGQGLRLIYYSQIVNDFQKGDIAEGYSVSREKKESFPLTVTSAQKNPTAFYLCASLDRAPNTEAFFGQGTRLTVV.

This sequence joins TRBV5-1 and TRBJ2-3; TRBD2 matches 14 bases. The junction had 7 bases not matched to a gene; V was cut back by 5 bases and J by 5 bases. The length of the CDR3 is 16 residues. Germline V gives CDR1 SGHRS, CDR2 YFSETQ. The CDR3 coding sequence is TGCGCCAGCAGACCCCGACTAGCGGGGGGGCAAGATACGCAGTATTTT. Amino acids: CASRPRLAGGQDTQYF.

The V call is TRBV6-2 or TRBV6-3, the J call TRBJ2-1, with D unresolved. From germline, CDR1 is MNHEY and CDR2 SVGEGT. The CDR3 length is 14 residues. V lost 5 bases, J lost 7 bases, and 15 bases lay in between. CDR3 protein: CASSNARPWNEQFF. CDR3 in DNA: TGTGCCAGCAGTAACGCGCGGCCTTGGAATGAGCAGTTCTTC.

V is TRBV19 and J is TRBJ2-7; 10 nucleotides align to TRBD1. Germline CDR1 reads LNHDA; CDR2 reads SQIVND (reference sequence). The V and J ends lost 3 bases and 6 bases, in that order; junction bases with no gene match: 8. The CDR3 runs to 15 residues. The CDR3 loop is CASSIHGTGAGEQYF. CDR3 nucleotide sequence: TGTGCCAGTAGTATCCACGGGACAGGGGCGGGCGAGCAGTACTTC.

The V gene is TRBV3-1 (or the pseudogene TRBV3-2), the J gene TRBJ2-3, with 11 bases fitting TRBD2. CDR1 is LGHDT and CDR2 is YNNKEL in the germline V gene (reference sequence). The V segment lost 4 bases and the J segment 6 bases; nucleotides outside the gene matches: 6. The CDR3 totals 15 residues. The CDR3 nucleotides read TGTGCCAGCAGCCTAGCGGGGGGGCTGGTGGATACGCAGTATTTT. Translating it yields CASSLAGGLVDTQYF.

The rearrangement uses TRBV9 and TRBJ2-1; TRBD1 agrees at 9 bases. Germline V gene data show CDR1 as SGDLS and CDR2 as YYNGEE. Trimming removed 0 bases from V and 9 bases from J; junction bases left unmatched: 7. The CDR3 totals 15 residues. This chain's CDR3 is CASSVDDYRGLEQFF. The CDR3 region has the DNA TGTGCCAGCAGCGTAGATGATTACAGGGGGCTTGAGCAGTTCTTC. The complete variable domain, with remaining parts taken from reference TRBV9 and TRBJ2-1, reads DSGVTQTPKHLITATGQRVTLRCSPRSGDLSVYWYQQSLDQGLQFLIQYYNGEERAKGNILERFSAQQFPDLHSELNLSSLELGDSALYFCASSVDDYRGLEQFFGPGTRLTVL.

The chain links TRBV4-3 to TRBJ2-6, with 10 bases aligning to TRBD1. Germline CDR1 LGHNA, CDR2 YSLEER. J was trimmed by 2 bases and V by 3 bases; bases with no gene match: 13. The CDR3 has 20 residues. The CDR3 spells CASSHVSGGTGAPGANVLTF. The CDR3 bases are TGCGCCAGCAGCCACGTCTCGGGGGGGACAGGGGCCCCTGGGGCCAACGTCCTGACTTTC.

The table lists this clone with a few counts. V gene TRBV7-9 combines with J gene TRBJ1-5; D call uncertain. Germline V CDR1 and CDR2: SEHNR, FQNEAQ (reference sequence). The CDR3 spans 14 residues. Trimming took 4 bases from V and 4 from J, leaving 11 bases between them. The CDR3 coding sequence is TGTGCCAGCAGCTCCAATTCCGGGAATCAGCCCCAGCATTTT. The encoded protein is CASSSNSGNQPQHF.

The chain couples TRBV23-1 to TRBJ2-1; TRBD2 is a possible D gene (5 bases). TRBV23-1 is flagged as an ORF with uncertain function. V was cut by 9 bases and J by 9 bases, with 6 bases left in between. CDR3 length equals 9 residues. Here the CDR3 reads CARAGEQFF. In DNA form, the CDR3 reads TGCGCCAGGGCGGGTGAGCAGTTCTTC.

The V call is TRBV6-4, the J call TRBJ2-2, with TRBD2 as a possible D gene (5 bases). The germline V gene encodes CDR1 MRHNA and CDR2 SNTAGT. The CDR3 runs to 13 residues. Trimming took off 4 bases at V and 3 bases at J, with 6 bases between the two ends. CDR3 in amino acids: CASSVGDTGELFF. The CDR3 nucleotides are TGTGCCAGCAGTGTCGGGGACACCGGGGAGCTGTTTTTT.

This clone was seen just once. The gene calls are TRBV4-3 and TRBJ1-5; 8 bases fit TRBD1. This CDR3 comprises 17 residues. V was pared by 1 base and J by 4 bases, with 9 bases of the junction left unmatched. Germline lookup yields CDR1 LGHNA and CDR2 YSLEER. CDR3: CASSQGTGTGWNQPQHF. CDR3 bases: TGCGCCAGCAGCCAAGGGACTGGGACAGGTTGGAATCAGCCCCAGCATTTT.

The V gene is TRBV6-5, the J gene TRBJ2-3, with TRBD1 as a possible D gene (6 bases). The CDR3 totals 13 residues. Germline CDR1 is MNHEY and CDR2 is SVGAGI. The V end was cut by 6 bases, the J end by 8 bases, with 15 bases between. This CDR3 reads CASRDPGVGTQYF. The CDR3 DNA reads as TGTGCCAGCAGAGATCCAGGGGTTGGTACGCAGTATTTT.

The rearrangement links TRBV7-9 to TRBJ1-6; D is possibly TRBD1 (6 bases). Germline values: CDR1 SEHNR, CDR2 FQNEAQ (reference sequence). The CDR3 totals 15 residues. Trimming shortened V by 4 bases and J by 7 bases, and 14 bases separated the two germline ends. The CDR3 DNA is TGTGCCAGCAGCTCCCTCAGGGGTGGCAATTCACCCCTCCACTTT. Amino acid sequence: CASSSLRGGNSPLHF.

This chain joins TRBV4-2 and TRBJ2-7; the match to TRBD1 covers 8 bases. Germline CDR1 is LGHNA and CDR2 is YNFKEQ. The CDR3 spans 15 residues. With 0 bases clipped from V and 5 bases from J, the junction kept 6 bases outside the gene matches. The CDR3 region is CASSQEVDRVDEQYF. CDR3 DNA: TGTGCCAGCAGCCAAGAGGTGGACAGGGTCGACGAGCAGTACTTC.

Written as DNA, the CDR3 is TGCGCCAGCAGCCCGGCTTACGCGGAAGAGCAGTTCTTC. It translates to CASSPAYAEEQFF. This sequence joins TRBV4-3 and TRBJ2-1; D unclear. Germline V CDR1 and CDR2: LGHNA, YSLEER. This CDR3 is 13 amino acids long. V was cut by 4 bases and J by 10 bases, with 14 bases left in between.